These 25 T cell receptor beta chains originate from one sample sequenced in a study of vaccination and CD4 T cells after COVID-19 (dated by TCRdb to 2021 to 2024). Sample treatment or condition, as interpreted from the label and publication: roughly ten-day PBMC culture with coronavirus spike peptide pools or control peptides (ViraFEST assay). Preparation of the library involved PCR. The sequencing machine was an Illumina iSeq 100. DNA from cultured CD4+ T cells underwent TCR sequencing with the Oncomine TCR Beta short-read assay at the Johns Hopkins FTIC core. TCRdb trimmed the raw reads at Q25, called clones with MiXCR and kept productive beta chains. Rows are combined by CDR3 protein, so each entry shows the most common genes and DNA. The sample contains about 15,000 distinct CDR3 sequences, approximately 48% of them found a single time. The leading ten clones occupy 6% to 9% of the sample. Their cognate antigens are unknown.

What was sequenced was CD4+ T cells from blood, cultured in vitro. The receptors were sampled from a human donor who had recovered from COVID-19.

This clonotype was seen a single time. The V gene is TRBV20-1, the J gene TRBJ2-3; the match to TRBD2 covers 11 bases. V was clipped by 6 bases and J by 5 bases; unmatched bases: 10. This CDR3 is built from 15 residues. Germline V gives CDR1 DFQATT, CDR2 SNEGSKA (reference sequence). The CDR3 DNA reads TGCAGTGCGGGACCGACTAGCGGGGTGCAAGATACGCAGTATTTT. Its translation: CSAGPTSGVQDTQYF.

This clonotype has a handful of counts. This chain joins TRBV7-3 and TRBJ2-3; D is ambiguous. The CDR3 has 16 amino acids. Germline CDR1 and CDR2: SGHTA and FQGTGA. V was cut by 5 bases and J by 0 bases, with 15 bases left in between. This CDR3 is CASSLNSLGSTDTQYF. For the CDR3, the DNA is TGTGCCAGCAGCCTTAATAGTCTCGGTAGCACAGATACGCAGTATTTT.

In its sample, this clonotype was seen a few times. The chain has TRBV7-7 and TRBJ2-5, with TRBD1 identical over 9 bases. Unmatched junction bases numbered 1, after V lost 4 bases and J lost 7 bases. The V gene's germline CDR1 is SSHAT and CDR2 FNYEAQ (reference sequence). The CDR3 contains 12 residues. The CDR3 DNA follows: TGTGCCAGCAGCTCGGACAGGGGGACCCAGTACTTC. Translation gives CASSSDRGTQYF.

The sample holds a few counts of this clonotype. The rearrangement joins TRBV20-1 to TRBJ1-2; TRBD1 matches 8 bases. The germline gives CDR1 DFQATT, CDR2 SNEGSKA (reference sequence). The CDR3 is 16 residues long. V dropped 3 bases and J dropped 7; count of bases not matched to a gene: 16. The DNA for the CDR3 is TGCAGTGCTAGTTCCTGGGGTGTAGCAGGGGGCAGTGGCTACACCTTC. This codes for CSASSWGVAGGSGYTF.

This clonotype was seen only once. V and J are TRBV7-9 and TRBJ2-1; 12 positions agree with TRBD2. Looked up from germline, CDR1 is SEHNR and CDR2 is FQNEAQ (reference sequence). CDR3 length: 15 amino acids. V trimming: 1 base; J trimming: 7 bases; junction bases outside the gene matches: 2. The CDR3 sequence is CASSLVLAGGNEQFF. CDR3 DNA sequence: TGTGCCAGCAGCTTAGTGCTAGCGGGGGGGAATGAGCAGTTCTTC.

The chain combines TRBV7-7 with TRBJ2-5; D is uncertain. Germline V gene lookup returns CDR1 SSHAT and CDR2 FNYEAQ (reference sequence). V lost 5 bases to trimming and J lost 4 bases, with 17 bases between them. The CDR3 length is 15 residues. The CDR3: CASSPGRFPGETQYF. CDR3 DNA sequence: TGTGCCAGCAGCCCCGGAAGGTTTCCAGGAGAGACCCAGTACTTC.

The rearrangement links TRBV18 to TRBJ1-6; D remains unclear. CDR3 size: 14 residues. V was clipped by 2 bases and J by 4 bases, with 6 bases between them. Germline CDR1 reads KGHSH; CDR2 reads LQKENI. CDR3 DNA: TGTGCCAGCTCACCAAGATATTATAATTCACCCCTCCACTTT. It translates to CASSPRYYNSPLHF.

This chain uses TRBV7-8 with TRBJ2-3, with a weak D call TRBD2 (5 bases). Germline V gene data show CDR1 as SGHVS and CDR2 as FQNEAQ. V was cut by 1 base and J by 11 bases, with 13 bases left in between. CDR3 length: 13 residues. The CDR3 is CASSLGRTRGQYF. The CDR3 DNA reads TGTGCCAGCAGCTTAGGGAGGACTCGGGGGCAGTATTTT.

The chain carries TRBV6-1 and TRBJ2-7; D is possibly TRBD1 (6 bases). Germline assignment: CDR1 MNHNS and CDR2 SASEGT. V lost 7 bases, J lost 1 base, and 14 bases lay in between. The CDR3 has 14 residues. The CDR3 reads CASKPGQMSYEQYF. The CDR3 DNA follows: TGTGCCAGCAAGCCAGGACAGATGTCCTACGAGCAGTACTTC.

The CDR3 DNA sequence: TGTGCCAGCAGCCAAGGACTAGCGGCAGATACGCAGTATTTT. Translation: CASSQGLAADTQYF. V is TRBV7-3 and J is TRBJ2-3, with 10 bases matching TRBD2. The CDR3 sequence is 14 residues long. Per germline, CDR1 SGHTA and CDR2 FQGTGA. The V segment lost 5 bases and the J segment 4 bases; nucleotides outside the gene matches: 3.

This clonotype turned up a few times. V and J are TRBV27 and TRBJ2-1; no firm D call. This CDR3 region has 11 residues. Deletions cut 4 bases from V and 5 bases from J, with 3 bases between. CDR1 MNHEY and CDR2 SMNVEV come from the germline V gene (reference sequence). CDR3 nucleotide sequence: TGTGCCAGCAGTTCAAACAATGAGCAGTTCTTC. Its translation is CASSSNNEQFF.

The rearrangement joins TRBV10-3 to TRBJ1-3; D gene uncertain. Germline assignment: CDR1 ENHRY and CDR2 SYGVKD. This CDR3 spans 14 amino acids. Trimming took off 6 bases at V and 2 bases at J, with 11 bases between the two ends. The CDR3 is CAISSPSPGNTIYF. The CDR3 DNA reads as TGTGCCATCAGCAGCCCCTCACCTGGAAACACCATATATTTT.

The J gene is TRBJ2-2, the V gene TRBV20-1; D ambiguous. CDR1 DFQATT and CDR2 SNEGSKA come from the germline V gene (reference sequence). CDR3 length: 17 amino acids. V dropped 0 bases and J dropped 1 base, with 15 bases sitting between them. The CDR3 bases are TGCAGTGCTAGAGATTTCGGTGGTATTAAGAACACCGGGGAGCTGTTTTTT. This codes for CSARDFGGIKNTGELFF.

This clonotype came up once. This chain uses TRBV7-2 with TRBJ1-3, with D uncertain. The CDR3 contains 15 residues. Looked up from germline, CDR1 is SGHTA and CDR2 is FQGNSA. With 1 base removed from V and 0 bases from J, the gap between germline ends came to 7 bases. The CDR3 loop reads CASSLGSFSGNTIYF. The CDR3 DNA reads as TGTGCCAGCAGCTTAGGGAGCTTCTCTGGAAACACCATATATTTT.

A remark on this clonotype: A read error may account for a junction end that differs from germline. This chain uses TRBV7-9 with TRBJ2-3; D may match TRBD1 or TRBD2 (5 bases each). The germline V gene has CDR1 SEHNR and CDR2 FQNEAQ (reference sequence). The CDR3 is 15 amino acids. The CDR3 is CASSLLAGSTGTQYF. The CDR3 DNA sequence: TGTGCCAGCAGCTTACTAGCAGGGAGCACAGGTACGCAGTATTTT.

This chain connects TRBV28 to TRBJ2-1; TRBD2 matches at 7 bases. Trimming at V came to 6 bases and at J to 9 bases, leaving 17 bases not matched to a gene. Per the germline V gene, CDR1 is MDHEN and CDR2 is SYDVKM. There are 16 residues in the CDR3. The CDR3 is CASSSAVAGDRAEQFF. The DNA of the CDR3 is TGTGCCAGCAGCTCCGCGGTGGCGGGAGATAGGGCTGAGCAGTTCTTC.

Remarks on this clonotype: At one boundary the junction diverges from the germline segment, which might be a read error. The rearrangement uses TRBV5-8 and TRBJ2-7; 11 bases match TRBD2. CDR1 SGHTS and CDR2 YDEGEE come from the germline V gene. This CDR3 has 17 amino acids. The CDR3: CASSRETGTSGSHEQYF. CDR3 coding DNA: TGTGCCAGCAGCCGTGAAACCGGGACTAGCGGCTCCCACGAGCAGTACTTC.

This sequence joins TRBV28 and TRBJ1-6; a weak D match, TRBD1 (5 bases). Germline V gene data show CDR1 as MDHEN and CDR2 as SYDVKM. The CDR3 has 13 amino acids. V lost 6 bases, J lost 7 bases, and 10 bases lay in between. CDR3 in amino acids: CASRGPFNSPLHF. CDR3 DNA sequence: TGTGCCAGCAGGGGACCCTTCAATTCACCCCTCCACTTT.

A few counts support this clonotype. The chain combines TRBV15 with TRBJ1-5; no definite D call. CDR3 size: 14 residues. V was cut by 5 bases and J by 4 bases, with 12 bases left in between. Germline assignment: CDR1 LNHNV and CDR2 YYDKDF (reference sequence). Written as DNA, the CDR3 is TGTGCCACCAGCGCTCGGATCCTAAATCAGCCCCAGCATTTT. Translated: CATSARILNQPQHF.

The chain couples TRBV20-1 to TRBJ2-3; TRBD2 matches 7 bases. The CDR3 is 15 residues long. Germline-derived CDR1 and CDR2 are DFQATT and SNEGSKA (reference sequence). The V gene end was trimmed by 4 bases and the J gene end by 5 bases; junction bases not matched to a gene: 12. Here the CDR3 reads CSATHPGEGEDTQYF. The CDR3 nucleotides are TGCAGTGCTACCCACCCGGGGGAGGGTGAAGATACGCAGTATTTT.

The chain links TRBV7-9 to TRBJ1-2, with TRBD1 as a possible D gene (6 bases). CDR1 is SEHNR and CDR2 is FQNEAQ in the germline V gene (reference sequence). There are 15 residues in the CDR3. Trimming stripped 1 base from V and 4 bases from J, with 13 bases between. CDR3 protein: CASSLDRAALYGYTF. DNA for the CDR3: TGTGCCAGCAGCTTAGACAGGGCCGCCCTCTATGGCTACACCTTC.

The chain's CDR3 is CSADRGYGYTF. CDR3 DNA: TGCAGTGCGGACAGGGGGTATGGCTACACCTTC. V and J are TRBV20-1 and TRBJ1-2, with 10 bases fitting TRBD1. This CDR3 has 11 amino acids. The germline CDR1 and CDR2 sequences are DFQATT and SNEGSKA (reference sequence). Trimming removed 6 bases from V and 5 bases from J; junction bases left unmatched: 0.

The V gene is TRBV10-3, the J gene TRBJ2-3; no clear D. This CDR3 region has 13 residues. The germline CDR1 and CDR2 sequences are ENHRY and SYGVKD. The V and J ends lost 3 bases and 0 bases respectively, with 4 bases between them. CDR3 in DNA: TGTGCCATCAGTGATCGGAGCACAGATACGCAGTATTTT. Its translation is CAISDRSTDTQYF.

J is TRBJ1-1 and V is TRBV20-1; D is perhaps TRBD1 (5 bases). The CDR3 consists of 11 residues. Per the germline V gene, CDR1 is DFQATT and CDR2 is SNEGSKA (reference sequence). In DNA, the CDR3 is TGCAGGACAGCGGGCGGGACTGAAGCTTTCTTT. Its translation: CRTAGGTEAFF.

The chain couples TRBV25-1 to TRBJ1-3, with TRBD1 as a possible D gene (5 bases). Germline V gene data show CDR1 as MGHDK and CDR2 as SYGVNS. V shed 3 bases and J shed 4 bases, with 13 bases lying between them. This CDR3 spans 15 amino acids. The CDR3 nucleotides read TGTGCCAGCAGTGAGTGGCAGGGTGAAGGAAACACCATATATTTT. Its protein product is CASSEWQGEGNTIYF.